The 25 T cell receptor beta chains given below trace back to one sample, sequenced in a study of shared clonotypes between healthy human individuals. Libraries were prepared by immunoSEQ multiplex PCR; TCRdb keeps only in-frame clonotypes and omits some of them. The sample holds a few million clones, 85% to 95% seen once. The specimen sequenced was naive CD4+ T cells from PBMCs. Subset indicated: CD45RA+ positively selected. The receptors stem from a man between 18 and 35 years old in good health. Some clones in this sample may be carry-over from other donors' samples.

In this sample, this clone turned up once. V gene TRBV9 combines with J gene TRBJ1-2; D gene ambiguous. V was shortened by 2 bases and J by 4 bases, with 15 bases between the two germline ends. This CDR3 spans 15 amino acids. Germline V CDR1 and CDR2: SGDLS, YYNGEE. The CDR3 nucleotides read TGTGCCAGCAGCGTGGCCGAAGGGATGACCTATGGCTACACCTTC. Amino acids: CASSVAEGMTYGYTF.

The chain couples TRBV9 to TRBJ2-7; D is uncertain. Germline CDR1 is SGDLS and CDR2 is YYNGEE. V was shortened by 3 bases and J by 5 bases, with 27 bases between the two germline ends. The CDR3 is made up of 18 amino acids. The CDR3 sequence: CASSAATPTRGVWDEQYF. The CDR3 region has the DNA TGTGCCAGCAGCGCCGCAACGCCCACCCGTGGGGTTTGGGACGAGCAGTACTTC.

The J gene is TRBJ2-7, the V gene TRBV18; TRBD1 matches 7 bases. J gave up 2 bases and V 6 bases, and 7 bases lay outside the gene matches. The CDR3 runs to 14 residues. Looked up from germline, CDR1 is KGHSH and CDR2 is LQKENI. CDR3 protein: CASSQDRAAYEQYF. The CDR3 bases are TGTGCCAGCTCTCAAGACAGGGCCGCCTACGAGCAGTACTTC.

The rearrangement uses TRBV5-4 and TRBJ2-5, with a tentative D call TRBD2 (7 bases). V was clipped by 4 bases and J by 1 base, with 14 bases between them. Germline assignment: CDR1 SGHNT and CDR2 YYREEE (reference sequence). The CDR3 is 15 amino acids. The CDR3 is CASSPRGGPQETQYF. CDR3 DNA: TGTGCCAGCAGCCCCAGGGGAGGGCCCCAAGAGACCCAGTACTTC.

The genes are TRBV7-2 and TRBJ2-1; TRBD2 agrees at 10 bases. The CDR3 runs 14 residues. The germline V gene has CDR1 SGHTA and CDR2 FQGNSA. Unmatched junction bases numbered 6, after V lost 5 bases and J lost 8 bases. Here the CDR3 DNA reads TGTGCCAGCAGCCGAGACCTAGCGGGAGATGAGCAGTTCTTC. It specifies CASSRDLAGDEQFF.

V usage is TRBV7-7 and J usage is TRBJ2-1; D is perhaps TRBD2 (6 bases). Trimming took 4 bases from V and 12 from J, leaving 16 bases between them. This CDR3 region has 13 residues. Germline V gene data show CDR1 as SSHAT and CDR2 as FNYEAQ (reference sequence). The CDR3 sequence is CASSSFELAGQFF. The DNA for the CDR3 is TGTGCCAGCAGCTCCTTCGAACTAGCAGGGCAGTTCTTC.

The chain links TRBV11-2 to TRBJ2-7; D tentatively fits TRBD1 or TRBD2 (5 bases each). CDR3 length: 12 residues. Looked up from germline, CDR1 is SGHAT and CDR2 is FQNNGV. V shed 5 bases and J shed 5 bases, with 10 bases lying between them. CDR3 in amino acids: CASSQLGHEQYF. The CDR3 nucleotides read TGTGCCAGCAGCCAATTGGGACACGAGCAGTACTTC.

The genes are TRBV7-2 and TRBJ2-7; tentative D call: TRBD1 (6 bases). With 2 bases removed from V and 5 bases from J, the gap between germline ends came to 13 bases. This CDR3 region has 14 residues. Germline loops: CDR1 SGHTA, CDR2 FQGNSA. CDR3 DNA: TGTGCCAGCAGCTTATTTCTACAGGGCGACGAGCAGTACTTC. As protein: CASSLFLQGDEQYF.

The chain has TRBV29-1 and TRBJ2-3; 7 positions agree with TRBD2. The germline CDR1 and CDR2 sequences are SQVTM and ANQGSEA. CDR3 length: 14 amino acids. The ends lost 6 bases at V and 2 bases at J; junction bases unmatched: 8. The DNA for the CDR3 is TGCAGCGTCTCCAGCGGGACCCCCACAGATACGCAGTATTTT. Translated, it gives CSVSSGTPTDTQYF.

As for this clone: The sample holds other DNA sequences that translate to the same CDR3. The CDR3 here is CASSVGDGYTF. For the CDR3, the DNA is TGTGCCAGCAGCGTAGGGGATGGCTACACCTTC. The chain uses TRBV9 and TRBJ1-2; no firm D call. With 0 bases removed from V and 6 bases from J, the gap between germline ends came to 3 bases. The CDR3 spans 11 residues. Germline V CDR1 and CDR2: SGDLS, YYNGEE.

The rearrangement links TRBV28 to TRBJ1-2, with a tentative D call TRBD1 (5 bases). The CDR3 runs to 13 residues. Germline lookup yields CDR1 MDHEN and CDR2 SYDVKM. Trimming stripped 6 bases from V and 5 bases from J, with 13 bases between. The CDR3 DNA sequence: TGTGCCAGCAGATGGGGACGGCTTTATGGCTACACCTTC. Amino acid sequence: CASRWGRLYGYTF.

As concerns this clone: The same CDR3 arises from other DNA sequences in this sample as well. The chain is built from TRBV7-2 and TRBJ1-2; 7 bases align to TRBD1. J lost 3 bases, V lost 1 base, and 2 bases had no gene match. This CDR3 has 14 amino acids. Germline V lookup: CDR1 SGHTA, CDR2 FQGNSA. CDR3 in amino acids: CASSLVQGDYGYTF. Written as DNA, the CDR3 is TGTGCCAGCAGCTTAGTCCAGGGGGACTATGGCTACACCTTC.

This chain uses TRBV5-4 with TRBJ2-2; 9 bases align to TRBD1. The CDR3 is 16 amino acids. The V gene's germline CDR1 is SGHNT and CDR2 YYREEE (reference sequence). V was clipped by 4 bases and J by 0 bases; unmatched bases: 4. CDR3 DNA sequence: TGTGCCAGCAGCGTACGGACAGGGGCGAACACCGGGGAGCTGTTTTTT. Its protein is CASSVRTGANTGELFF.

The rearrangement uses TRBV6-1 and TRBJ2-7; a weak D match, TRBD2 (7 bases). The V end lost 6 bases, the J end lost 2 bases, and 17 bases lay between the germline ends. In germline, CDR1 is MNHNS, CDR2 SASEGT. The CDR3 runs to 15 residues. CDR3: CASRDRIGRTYEQYF. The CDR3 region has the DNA TGTGCCAGCAGAGACAGGATCGGGAGGACCTACGAGCAGTACTTC.

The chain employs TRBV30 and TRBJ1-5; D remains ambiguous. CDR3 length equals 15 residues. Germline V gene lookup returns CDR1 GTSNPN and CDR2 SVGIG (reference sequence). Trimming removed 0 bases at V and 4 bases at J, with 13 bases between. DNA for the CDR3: TGTGCCTGGAGTGTACGAGGCAGGCGAAATCAGCCCCAGCATTTT. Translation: CAWSVRGRRNQPQHF.

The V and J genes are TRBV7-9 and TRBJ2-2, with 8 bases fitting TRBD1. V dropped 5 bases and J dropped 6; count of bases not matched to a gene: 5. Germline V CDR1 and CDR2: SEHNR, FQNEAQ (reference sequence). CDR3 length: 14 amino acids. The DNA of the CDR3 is TGTGCCAGCAGCACCAAGGACAGGGCCGGGGAGCTGTTTTTT. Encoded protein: CASSTKDRAGELFF. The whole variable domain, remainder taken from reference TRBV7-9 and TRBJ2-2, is DTGVSQNPRHKITKRGQNVTFRCDPISEHNRLYWYRQTLGQGPEFLTYFQNEAQLEKSRLLSDRFSAERPKGSFSTLEIQRTEQGDSAMYLCASSTKDRAGELFFGEGSRLTVL.

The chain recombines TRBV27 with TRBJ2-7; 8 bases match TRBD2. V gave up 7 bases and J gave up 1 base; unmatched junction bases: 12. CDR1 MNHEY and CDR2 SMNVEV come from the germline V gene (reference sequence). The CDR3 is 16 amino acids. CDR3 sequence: CASIPWGTSGSYEQYF. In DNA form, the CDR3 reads TGTGCCAGCATCCCTTGGGGGACTAGTGGGTCCTACGAGCAGTACTTC.

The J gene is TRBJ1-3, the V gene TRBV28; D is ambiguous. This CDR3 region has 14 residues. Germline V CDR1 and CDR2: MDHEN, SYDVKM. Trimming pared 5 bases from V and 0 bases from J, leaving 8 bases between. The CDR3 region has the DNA TGTGCCAGCAGTCGGACCGTCTCTGGAAACACCATATATTTT. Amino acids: CASSRTVSGNTIYF.

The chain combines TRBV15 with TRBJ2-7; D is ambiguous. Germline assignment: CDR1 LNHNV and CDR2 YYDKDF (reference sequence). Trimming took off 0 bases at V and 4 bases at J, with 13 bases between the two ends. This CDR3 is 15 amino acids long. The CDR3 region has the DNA TGTGCCACCAGCAGAGAAGAGTCGGCTGAATACGAGCAGTACTTC. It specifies CATSREESAEYEQYF.

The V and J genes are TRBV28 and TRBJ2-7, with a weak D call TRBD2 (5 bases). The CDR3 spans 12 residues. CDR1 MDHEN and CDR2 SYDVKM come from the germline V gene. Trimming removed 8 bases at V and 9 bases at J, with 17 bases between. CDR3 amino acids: CASFRTTEGQYF. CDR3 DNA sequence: TGTGCCAGCTTCAGGACGACCGAGGGGCAGTACTTC.

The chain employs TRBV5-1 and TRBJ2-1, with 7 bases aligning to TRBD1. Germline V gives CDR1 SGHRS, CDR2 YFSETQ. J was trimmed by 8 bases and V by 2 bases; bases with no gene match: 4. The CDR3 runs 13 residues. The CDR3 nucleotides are TGCGCCAGCAGCTTAAACAGGGGCGATGAGCAGTTCTTC. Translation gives CASSLNRGDEQFF.

CDR3 sequence reads: CASRRDRVLVAGELFF. The CDR3 bases are TGTGCCAGCAGACGAGACAGGGTTCTGGTGGCCGGGGAGCTGTTTTTT. The chain uses TRBV27 and TRBJ2-2; TRBD1 matches at 7 bases. Trimming cost V 6 bases and J 6 bases; bases outside gene matches: 13. CDR1 is MNHEY and CDR2 is SMNVEV in the germline V gene (reference sequence). This CDR3 is built from 16 residues.

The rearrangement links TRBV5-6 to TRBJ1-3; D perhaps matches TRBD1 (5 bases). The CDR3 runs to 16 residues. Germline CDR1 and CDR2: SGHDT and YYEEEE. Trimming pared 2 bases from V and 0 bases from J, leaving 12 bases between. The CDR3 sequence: CASSLFTGPSGNTIYF. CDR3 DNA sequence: TGTGCCAGCAGCTTATTTACAGGTCCCTCTGGAAACACCATATATTTT.

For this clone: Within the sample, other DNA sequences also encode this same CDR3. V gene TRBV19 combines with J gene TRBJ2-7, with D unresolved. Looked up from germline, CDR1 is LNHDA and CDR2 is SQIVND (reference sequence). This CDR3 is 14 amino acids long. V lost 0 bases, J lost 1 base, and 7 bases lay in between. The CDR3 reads CASSIDPGSYEQYF. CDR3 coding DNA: TGTGCCAGTAGTATAGATCCAGGATCCTACGAGCAGTACTTC. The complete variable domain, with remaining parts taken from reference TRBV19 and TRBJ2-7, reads DGGITQSPKYLFRKEGQNVTLSCEQNLNHDAMYWYRQDPGQGLRLIYYSQIVNDFQKGDIAEGYSVSREKKESFPLTVTSAQKNPTAFYLCASSIDPGSYEQYFGPGTRLTVT.

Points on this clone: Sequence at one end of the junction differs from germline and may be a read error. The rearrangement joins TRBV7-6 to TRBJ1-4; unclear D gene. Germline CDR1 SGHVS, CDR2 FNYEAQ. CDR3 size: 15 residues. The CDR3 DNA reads TGTGCCAGCAGATTAGAAGGGTTAGCTAATGAAAAACTGTTTTTT. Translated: CASRLEGLANEKLFF.